The 3 T cell receptor beta chains reported below all come from one sample, sequenced in a study of human T cells and chemical hapten exposure. The time point is: patch test 2, 6 weeks after DPC sensitization. The treatment here: therapeutic diphenylcyclopropenone sensitization with weekly scalp DPC. Via MiXCR, TCRdb re-called the RACE reads, giving one row per CDR3 protein. The repertoire holds about 96,000 distinct CDR3 sequences, 9.3% seen once, with 2% to 2.5% in the top ten. This specimen was whole blood, taken in connection with sensitization to the hapten diphenylcyclopropenone (DPC). All receptors come from a woman in her 40s with alopecia areata. Some clones in this sample may be carry-over from other donors' samples.

This clonotype was seen only a few times. This chain uses TRBV29-1 with TRBJ1-1; D may be TRBD1 (5 bases). In germline, CDR1 is SQVTM, CDR2 ANQGSEA. V gave up 7 bases and J gave up 3 bases, with 15 bases separating them. CDR3 length: 13 amino acids. The CDR3 DNA sequence: TGCAGCGGGCTGGGCAGGGTCGACACTGAAGCTTTCTTT. As protein: CSGLGRVDTEAFF.

This clonotype was detected only a few times. The genes are TRBV7-2 and TRBJ2-5; D unclear. Germline V gives CDR1 SGHTA, CDR2 FQGNSA. V was shortened by 5 bases and J by 4 bases, with 8 bases between the two germline ends. The CDR3 spans 12 residues. The CDR3 region is CASSPTSETQYF. The CDR3 DNA follows: TGTGCCAGCAGCCCTACGTCAGAGACCCAGTACTTC.

This clonotype was seen repeatedly, ten times or more. The V and J genes are TRBV7-9 and TRBJ2-2, with 8 bases identical to TRBD1. The trim removed 7 bases at V and 4 bases at J, leaving 11 bases unmatched. The CDR3 loop spans 16 amino acids. The V gene's germline CDR1 is SEHNR and CDR2 FQNEAQ (reference sequence). The CDR3 protein is CASNEKTGASTGELFF. CDR3 in DNA: TGTGCCAGCAACGAAAAGACAGGGGCTAGCACCGGGGAGCTGTTTTTT.